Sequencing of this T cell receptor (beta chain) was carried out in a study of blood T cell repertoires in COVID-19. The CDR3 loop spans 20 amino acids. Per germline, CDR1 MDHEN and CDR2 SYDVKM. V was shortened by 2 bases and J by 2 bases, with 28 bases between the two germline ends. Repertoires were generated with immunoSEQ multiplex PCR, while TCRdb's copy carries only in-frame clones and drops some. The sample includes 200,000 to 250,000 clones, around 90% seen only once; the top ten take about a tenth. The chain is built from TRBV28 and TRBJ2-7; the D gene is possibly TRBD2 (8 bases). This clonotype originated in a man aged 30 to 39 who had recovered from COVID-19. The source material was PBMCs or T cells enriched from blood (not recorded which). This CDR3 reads CASSLDSGQAYTSGPYEQYF. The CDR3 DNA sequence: TGTGCCAGCAGTTTAGATTCAGGACAGGCGTATACTAGCGGCCCCTACGAGCAGTACTTC.